The T cell receptor (beta chain) described here comes from a study of cytomegalovirus exposure and HLA in healthy donors. The CDR3 is 11 residues long. CDR1 and CDR2 from the germline V gene are SEHNR and FQNEAQ (reference sequence). The PCR had 60 Vbeta and 13 Jbeta primers. Only in-frame clones appear in the TCRdb table, and some are missing; sequencing was by immunoSEQ multiplex PCR. In the table there are 150,000 to 200,000 clones, about four fifths of which are singletons. This receptor was identified in a male donor in good health and CMV-seronegative. Sequencing used PBMCs. The chain has TRBV7-9 and TRBJ2-5; D is unresolved. The J call may not be correct, given that the DNA end is closer to TRBJ2-7. The CDR3 here is CASSFSYEQYF. CDR3 DNA: TGTGCCAGCAGCTTTTCCTACGAGCAGTACTTC.